This T cell receptor beta chain was recorded in a study of shared clonotypes between healthy human individuals. On the study more broadly: Per donor, CD8 memory used one plate, CD8 naive used two, CD4 memory used three and CD4 naive used three.

Study-wide results and caveats: On the whole, naive subsets had larger estimated richness than memory subsets had.

Within Nashville, Tennessee resided all donors, each a Caucasian adult. Sequencing used immunoSEQ multiplex PCR; TCRdb keeps in-frame clones, though not all of them. The sample shows millions of clones, more than 80% of them seen only once. The germline V gene has CDR1 SGHRS and CDR2 YFSETQ. V lost 4 bases and J lost 0, with 13 bases in between. This CDR3 has 15 amino acids. As concerns this clone: Its specificity is unknown.

The chain is built from TRBV5-1 and TRBJ1-1; D unclear. The sequenced sample was naive CD4+ T cells from PBMCs. Noted subset: CD45RA+ positively selected. The TCR originated in a man between 18 and 29 years old in good health. Some clones in this sample may be carry-over from other donors' samples. CDR3 DNA: TGCGCCAGCAGCCTGATTGGGAGAATGAACACTGAAGCTTTCTTT. Residues: CASSLIGRMNTEAFF.